What follows is one T cell receptor (beta chain) and its context. Its cognate antigen is unknown. This CDR3 comprises 17 residues. V was trimmed by 2 bases and J by 5 bases, leaving 21 bases between them. Germline CDR1 GTSNPN, CDR2 SVGIG (reference sequence). This sample is drawn from a study of OX40 agonist ivuxolimab in advanced cancers. Study results and limitations: It was not determined which antigens were specifically recognized by the peripheral T cells that had undergone clonal expansion.

Generated by immunoSEQ multiplex PCR, the TCRdb table keeps only in-frame clones and is missing some. Of tens of thousands of clones listed, less than 95% were seen once; the top ten hold around 0.34%. The chain recombines TRBV30 with TRBJ2-2, with a weak D call TRBD1 (5 bases). The sequencing used CD4+ or CD8+ T cells sorted from blood, collected in a trial of the OX40 agonist ivuxolimab. The clonotype was recovered from an adult with an advanced solid tumor such as melanoma, head and neck, liver or kidney cancer. The CDR3: CAWSLDNGVILTGELFF. The CDR3 DNA is TGTGCCTGGAGTTTGGACAATGGGGTCATATTGACCGGGGAGCTGTTTTTT.